The clone carrying this T cell receptor beta chain turned up a few times. Its target is not known. The data originate from a study of cytomegalovirus exposure and HLA in healthy donors. About the study: An earlier analysis found 100 million or so unique TCR beta sequences from approximately 170 million T cells.

Primers for the PCR totalled 60 Vbeta and 13 Jbeta. The assay was immunoSEQ multiplex PCR, and TCRdb's table has in-frame clones only and misses some. The data show about 250,000 clones, just under 80% seen once. Study findings and constraints: In a later analysis, V- and J-gene trimming of beta chains associated with a DCLRE1C missense variant, replicated independently. In a later analysis, common viral pathogens appeared linked to several of the most significant clusters.

Trimming cost V 6 bases and J 3 bases, with 17 bases left between them. Germline values: CDR1 MNHNS, CDR2 SASEGT. The CDR3 length is 15 residues. Material for sequencing was PBMCs. The chain links TRBV6-1 to TRBJ2-5; maybe TRBD1 (6 bases). This clonotype was sampled from a boy aged 5-17 years in good health and CMV-seronegative. The CDR3 spells CASSPWGTPKETQYF. Written as DNA, the CDR3 is TGTGCCAGCAGCCCGTGGGGGACACCTAAAGAGACCCAGTACTTC.